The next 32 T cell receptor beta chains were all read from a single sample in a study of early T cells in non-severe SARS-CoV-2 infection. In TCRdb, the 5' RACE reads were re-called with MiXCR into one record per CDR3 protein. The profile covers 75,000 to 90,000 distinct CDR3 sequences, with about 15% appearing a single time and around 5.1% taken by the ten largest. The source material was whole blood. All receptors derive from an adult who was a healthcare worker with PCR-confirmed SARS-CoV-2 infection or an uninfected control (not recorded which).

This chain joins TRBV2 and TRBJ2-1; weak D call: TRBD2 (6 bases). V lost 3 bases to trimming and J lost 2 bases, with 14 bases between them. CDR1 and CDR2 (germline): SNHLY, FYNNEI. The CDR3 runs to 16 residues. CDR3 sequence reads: CASSDIGGIAYNEQFF. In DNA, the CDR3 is TGTGCCAGCAGTGACATCGGCGGGATCGCCTACAATGAGCAGTTCTTC. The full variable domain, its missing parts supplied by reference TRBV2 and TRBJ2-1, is EPEVTQTPSHQVTQMGQEVILRCVPISNHLYFYWYRQILGQKVEFLVSFYNNEISEKSEIFDDQFSVERPDGSNFTLKIRSTKLEDSAMYFCASSDIGGIAYNEQFFGPGTRLTVL.

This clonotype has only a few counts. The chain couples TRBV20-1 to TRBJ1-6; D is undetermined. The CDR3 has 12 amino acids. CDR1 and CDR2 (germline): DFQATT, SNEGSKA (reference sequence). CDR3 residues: CSPLRLRSPLHF. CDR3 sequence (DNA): TGCAGCCCACTCAGATTACGGTCACCCCTCCACTTT.

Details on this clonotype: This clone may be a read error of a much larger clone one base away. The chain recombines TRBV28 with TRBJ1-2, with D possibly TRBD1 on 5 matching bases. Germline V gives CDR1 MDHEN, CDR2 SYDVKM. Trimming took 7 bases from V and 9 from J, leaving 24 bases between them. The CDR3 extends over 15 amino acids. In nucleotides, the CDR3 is TGTGCCAGCACCCCCCAGGGACGTCGAGCGGGGAGCTACACCTTC. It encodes CASTPQGRRAGSYTF.

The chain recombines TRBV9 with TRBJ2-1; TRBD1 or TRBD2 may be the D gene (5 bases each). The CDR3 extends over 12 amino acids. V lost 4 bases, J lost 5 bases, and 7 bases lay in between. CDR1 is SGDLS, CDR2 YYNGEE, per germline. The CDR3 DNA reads TGTGCCAGCAGCCGAGGGGACAATGAGCAGTTCTTC. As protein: CASSRGDNEQFF.

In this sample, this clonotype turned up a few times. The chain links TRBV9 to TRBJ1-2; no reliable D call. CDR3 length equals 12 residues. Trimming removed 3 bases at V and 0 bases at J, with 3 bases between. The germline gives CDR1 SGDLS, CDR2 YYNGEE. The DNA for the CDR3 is TGTGCCAGCAGCGCAGCTAACTATGGCTACACCTTC. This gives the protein CASSAANYGYTF.

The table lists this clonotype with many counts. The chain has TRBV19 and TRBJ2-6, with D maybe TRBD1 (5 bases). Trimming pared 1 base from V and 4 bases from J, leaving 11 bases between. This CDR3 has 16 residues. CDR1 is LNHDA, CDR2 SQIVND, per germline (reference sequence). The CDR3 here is CASSIGQGAGANVLTF. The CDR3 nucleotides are TGTGCCAGTAGTATAGGTCAGGGTGCCGGGGCCAACGTCCTGACTTTC.

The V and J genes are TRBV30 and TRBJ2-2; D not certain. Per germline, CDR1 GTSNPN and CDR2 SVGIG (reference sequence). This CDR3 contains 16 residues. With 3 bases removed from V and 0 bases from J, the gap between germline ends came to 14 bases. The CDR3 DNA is TGTGCCTGGAGGATGGTACATTTCGCGAACACCGGGGAGCTGTTTTTT. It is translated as CAWRMVHFANTGELFF.

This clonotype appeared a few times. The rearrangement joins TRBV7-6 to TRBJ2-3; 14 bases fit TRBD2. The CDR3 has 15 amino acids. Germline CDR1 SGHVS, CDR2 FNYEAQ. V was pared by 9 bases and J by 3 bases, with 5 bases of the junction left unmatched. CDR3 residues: CASSGLAGGTDTQYF. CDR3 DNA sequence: TGTGCCAGTTCAGGACTAGCGGGAGGAACAGATACGCAGTATTTT.

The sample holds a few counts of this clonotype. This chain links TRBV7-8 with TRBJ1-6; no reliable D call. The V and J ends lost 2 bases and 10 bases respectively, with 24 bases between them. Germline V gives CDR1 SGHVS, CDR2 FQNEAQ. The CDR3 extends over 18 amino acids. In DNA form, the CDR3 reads TGTGCCAGCAGCTTATCGGTTATCGGCAGCGAGACGGGATCACCCCTCCACTTT. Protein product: CASSLSVIGSETGSPLHF.

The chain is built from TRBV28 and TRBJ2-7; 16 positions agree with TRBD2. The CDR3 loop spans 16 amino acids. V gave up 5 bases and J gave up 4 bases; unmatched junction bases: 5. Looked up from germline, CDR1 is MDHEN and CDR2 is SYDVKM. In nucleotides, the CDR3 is TGTGCCAGCAGTCCGGGACTAGCGGGAGGGCAGTACGAGCAGTACTTC. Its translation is CASSPGLAGGQYEQYF.

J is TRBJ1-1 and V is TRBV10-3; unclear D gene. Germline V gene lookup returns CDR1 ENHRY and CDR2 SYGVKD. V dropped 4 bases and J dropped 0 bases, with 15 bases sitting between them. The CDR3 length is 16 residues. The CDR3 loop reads CAISGKSTGVNTEAFF. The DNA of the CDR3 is TGTGCCATCAGTGGTAAAAGTACTGGGGTGAACACTGAAGCTTTCTTT.

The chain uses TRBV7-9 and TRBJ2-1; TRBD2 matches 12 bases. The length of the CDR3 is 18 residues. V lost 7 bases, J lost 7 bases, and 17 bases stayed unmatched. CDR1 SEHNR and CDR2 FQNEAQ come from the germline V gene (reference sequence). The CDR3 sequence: CASKSSLASGRAGNEQFF. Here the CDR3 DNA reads TGTGCCAGCAAAAGTAGCTTGGCTAGCGGGAGGGCCGGGAATGAGCAGTTCTTC.

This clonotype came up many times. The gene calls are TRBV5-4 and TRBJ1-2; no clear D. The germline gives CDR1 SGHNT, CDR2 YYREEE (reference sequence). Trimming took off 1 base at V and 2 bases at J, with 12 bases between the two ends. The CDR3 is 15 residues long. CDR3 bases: TGTGCCAGCAGCTTGTGGACGGCGAGCAACTATGGCTACACCTTC. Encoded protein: CASSLWTASNYGYTF.

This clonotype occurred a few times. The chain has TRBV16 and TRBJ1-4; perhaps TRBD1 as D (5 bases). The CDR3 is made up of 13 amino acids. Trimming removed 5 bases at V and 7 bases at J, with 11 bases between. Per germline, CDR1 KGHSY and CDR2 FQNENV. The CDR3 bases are TGTGCCAGCAGCAGAGGGGCGTCTGAAAAACTGTTTTTT. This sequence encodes CASSRGASEKLFF.

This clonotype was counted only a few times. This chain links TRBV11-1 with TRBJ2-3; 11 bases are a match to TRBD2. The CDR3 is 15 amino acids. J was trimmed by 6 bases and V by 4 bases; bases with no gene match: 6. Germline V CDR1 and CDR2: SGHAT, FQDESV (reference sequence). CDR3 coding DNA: TGTGCCAGCAGCTCTAGCGGGAGGTTTCGGGATACGCAGTATTTT. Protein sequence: CASSSSGRFRDTQYF.

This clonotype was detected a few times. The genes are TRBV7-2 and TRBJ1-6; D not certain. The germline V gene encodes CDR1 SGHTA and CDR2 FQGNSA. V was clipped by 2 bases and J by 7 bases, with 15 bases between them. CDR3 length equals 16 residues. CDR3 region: CASSLSASLRNSPLHF. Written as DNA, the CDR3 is TGTGCCAGCAGCTTAAGCGCCAGCTTGAGAAATTCACCCCTCCACTTT.

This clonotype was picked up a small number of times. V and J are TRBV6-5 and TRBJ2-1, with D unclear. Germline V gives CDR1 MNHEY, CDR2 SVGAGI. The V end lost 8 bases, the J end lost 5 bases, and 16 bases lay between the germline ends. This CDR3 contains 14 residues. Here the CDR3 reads CASRPPSANNEQFF. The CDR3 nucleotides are TGTGCCAGCCGCCCCCCCAGCGCCAACAATGAGCAGTTCTTC.

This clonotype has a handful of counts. CDR3 in amino acids: CASSVPQEDTQYF. The CDR3 DNA reads as TGTGCCAGCAGCGTACCCCAGGAGGATACGCAGTATTTT. V is TRBV7-9 and J is TRBJ2-3; D uncertain. Germline loops: CDR1 SEHNR, CDR2 FQNEAQ (reference sequence). The V end was cut by 5 bases, the J end by 6 bases, with 12 bases between. The CDR3 is 13 amino acids.

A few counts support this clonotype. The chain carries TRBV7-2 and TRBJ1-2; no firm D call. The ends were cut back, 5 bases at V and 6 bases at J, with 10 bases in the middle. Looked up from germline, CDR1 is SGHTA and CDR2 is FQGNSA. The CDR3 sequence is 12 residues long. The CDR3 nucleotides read TGTGCCAGCAGCCCGTTCCAGGATGGCTACACCTTC. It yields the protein CASSPFQDGYTF.

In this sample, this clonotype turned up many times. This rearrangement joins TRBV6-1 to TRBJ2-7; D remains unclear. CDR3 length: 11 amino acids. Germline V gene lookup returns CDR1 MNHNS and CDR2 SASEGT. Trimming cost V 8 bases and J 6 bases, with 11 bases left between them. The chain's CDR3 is CASLGGIEQYF. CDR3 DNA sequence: TGTGCCAGCTTGGGCGGAATCGAGCAGTACTTC.

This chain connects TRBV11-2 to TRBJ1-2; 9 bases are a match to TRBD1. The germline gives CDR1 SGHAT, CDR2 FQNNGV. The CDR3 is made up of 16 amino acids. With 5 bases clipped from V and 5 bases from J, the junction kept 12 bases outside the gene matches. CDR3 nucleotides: TGTGCCAGCAGCCCAAGGCGAGACAGGGGGAGTTATGGCTACACCTTC. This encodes CASSPRRDRGSYGYTF.

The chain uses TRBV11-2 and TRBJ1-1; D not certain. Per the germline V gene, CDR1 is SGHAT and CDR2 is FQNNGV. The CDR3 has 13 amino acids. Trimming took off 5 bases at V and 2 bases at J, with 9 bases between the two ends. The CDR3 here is CASSGQANTEAFF. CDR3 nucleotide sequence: TGTGCCAGCAGCGGGCAGGCCAACACTGAAGCTTTCTTT.

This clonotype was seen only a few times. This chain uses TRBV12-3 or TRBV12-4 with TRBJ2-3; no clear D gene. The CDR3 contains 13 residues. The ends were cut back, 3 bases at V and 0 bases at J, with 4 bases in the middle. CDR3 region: CASSFASTDTQYF. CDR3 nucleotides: TGTGCCAGCAGTTTTGCTAGCACAGATACGCAGTATTTT.

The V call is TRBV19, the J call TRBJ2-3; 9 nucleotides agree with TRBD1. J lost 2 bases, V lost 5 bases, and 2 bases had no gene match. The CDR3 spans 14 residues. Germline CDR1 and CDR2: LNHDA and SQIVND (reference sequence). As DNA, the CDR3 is TGTGCCAGTAGTCGGACAGGGGTCACAGATACGCAGTATTTT. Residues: CASSRTGVTDTQYF.

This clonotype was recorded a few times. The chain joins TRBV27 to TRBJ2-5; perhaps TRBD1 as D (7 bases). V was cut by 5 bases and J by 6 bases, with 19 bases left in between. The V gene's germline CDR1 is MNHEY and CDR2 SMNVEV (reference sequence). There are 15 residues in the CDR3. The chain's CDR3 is CASSPLEGAGKTQYF. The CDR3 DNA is TGTGCCAGCAGTCCCCTCGAGGGGGCGGGAAAGACCCAGTACTTC.

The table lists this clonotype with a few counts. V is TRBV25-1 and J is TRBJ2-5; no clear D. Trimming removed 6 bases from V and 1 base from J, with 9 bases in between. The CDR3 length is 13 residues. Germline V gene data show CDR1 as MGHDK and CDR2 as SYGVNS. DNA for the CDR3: TGTGCCAGCAGAAGACGGAGCCAAGAGACCCAGTACTTC. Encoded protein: CASRRRSQETQYF.

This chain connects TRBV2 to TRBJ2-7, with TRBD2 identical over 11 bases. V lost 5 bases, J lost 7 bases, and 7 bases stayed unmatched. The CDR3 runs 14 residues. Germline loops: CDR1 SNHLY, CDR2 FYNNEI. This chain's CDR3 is CASSPLAGVAEQYF. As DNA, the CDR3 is TGTGCCAGCAGTCCACTAGCGGGAGTAGCGGAGCAGTACTTC.

The CDR3 sequence is CATSDPRLAGDVKYF. The CDR3 region has the DNA TGTGCCACCAGTGACCCAAGACTAGCGGGAGATGTAAAGTACTTC. The V call is TRBV24-1, the J call TRBJ2-7; TRBD2 matches 12 bases. Germline CDR1 reads KGHDR; CDR2 reads SFDVKD. This CDR3 contains 15 residues. After removal of 4 bases from V and 11 bases from J, the junction contained 11 bases not matched to a gene.

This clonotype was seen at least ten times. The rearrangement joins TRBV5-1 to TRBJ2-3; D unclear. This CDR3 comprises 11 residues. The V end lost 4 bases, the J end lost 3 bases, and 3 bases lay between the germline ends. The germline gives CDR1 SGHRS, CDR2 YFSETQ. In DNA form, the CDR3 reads TGCGCCAGCAGCGAGACAGATACGCAGTATTTT. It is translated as CASSETDTQYF. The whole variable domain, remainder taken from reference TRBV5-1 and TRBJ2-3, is KAGVTQTPRYLIKTRGQQVTLSCSPISGHRSVSWYQQTPGQGLQFLFEYFSETQRNKGNFPGRFSGRQFSNSRSEMNVSTLELGDSALYLCASSETDTQYFGPGTRLTVL.

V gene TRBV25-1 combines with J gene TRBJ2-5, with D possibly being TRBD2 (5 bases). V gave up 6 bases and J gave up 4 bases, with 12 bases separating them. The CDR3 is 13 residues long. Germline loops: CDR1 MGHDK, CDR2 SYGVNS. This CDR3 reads CASRGDLGETQYF. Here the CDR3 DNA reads TGTGCCAGCAGGGGAGACCTCGGAGAGACCCAGTACTTC. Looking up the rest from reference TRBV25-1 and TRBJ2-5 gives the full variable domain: EADIYQTPRYLVIGTGKKITLECSQTMGHDKMYWYQQDPGMELHLIHYSYGVNSTEKGDLSSESTVSRIRTEHFPLTLESARPSHTSQYLCASRGDLGETQYFGPGTRLLVL.

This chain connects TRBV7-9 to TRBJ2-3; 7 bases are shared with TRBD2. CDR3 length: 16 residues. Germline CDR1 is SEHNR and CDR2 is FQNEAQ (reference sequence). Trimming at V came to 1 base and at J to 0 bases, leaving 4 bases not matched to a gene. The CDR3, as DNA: TGTGCCAGCAGCTTAGGATTTAGCGGGAGCACAGATACGCAGTATTTT. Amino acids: CASSLGFSGSTDTQYF.

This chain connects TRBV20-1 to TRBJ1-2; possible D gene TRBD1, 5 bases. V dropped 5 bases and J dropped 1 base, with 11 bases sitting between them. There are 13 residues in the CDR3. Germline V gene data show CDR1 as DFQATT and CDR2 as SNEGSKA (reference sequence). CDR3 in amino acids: CSAQEGDNYGYTF. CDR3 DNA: TGCAGTGCTCAGGAAGGGGATAACTATGGCTACACCTTC.